This T cell receptor (beta chain) was obtained from a study of T-cell memory formation after mild COVID-19. Turning to the study itself: Largely, TCR clusters stayed within a single donor.

Notes on the study in general: Researchers found some responding clones in pre-infection memory, a sign that cross-reactive memory joined. CD4/CD8 balance held among clones contracting day 15 to 85, and later expanders leaned CD4+.

Note on this clonotype: Its target is not known. The junction departs from the called germline gene at one end, perhaps through a read error.

TCRdb re-called the 5' RACE reads with MiXCR, one entry per CDR3 protein. The table shows 170,000 or so distinct CDR3 sequences, with around a third occurring only once. Germline V lookup: CDR1 SEHNR, CDR2 FQNEAQ (reference sequence). This CDR3 has 17 amino acids. The receptor comes from an adult woman who had mild COVID-19 (a few samples of this study predate the infection). Cell type and time point are not known. J is TRBJ2-5 and V is TRBV7-9; 14 nucleotides line up with TRBD2. Sequenced input: PBMCs or a T cell subset sorted from them (not recorded which). CDR3 sequence reads: CASTLGLAGGDQETQYF. The CDR3 DNA follows: TGTGCCAGCACCTTAGGACTAGCGGGGGGAGATCAAGAGACCCAGTACTTC. Full variable domain (missing parts from reference TRBV7-9 and TRBJ2-5): DTGVSQNPRHKITKRGQNVTFRCDPISEHNRLYWYRQTLGQGPEFLTYFQNEAQLEKSRLLSDRFSAERPKGSFSTLEIQRTEQGDSAMYLCASTLGLAGGDQETQYFGPGTRLLVL.